This passage covers 2 T cell receptor beta chains from one sample sequenced in a study of T cell responses to AZD1222 COVID-19 vaccine. Libraries were prepared by immunoSEQ multiplex PCR; TCRdb keeps only in-frame clonotypes and omits some of them. The sample lists tens of thousands of clones; roughly 80% were seen once. Source: peripheral blood, taken on day 0 of MenACWY control vaccination. The receptors originated from an adult in good health.

This sequence joins TRBV5-1 and TRBJ2-1; 15 bases fit TRBD2. The trim removed 4 bases at V and 1 base at J, leaving 6 bases unmatched. Germline V gene lookup returns CDR1 SGHRS and CDR2 YFSETQ. This CDR3 spans 18 amino acids. Here the CDR3 DNA reads TGCGCCAGCAGCCCACGGACTAGCGGGAGGGGGTCCTACAATGAGCAGTTCTTC. Protein sequence: CASSPRTSGRGSYNEQFF.

The chain uses TRBV6-5 and TRBJ1-6; tentative D call: TRBD1 (5 bases). The CDR3 spans 15 residues. Germline V gene sequence: CDR1 MNHEY, CDR2 SVGAGI. V was cut by 6 bases and J by 11 bases, with 20 bases left in between. This CDR3 reads CASRTTASPGAPLHF. The DNA of the CDR3 is TGTGCCAGCAGAACGACAGCGTCCCCGGGGGCACCCCTCCACTTT.